What follows are 4 T cell receptor beta chains derived from one specimen sequenced in a study of identical twins. Each CDR3 protein gets one entry after TCRdb re-called the 5' RACE reads with MiXCR. The sample holds hundreds of thousands of distinct CDR3 sequences, about 9.4% seen once. The same data also went into a second study, on yellow fever vaccine responses in identical twins.

Sample: PBMCs. These receptors all come from a young woman in good health.

The chain has TRBV6-2 or TRBV6-3 and TRBJ2-6, with 10 bases lining up with TRBD1. The V and J ends lost 5 bases and 0 bases, in that order; junction bases with no gene match: 4. The CDR3 is 17 amino acids. Germline-derived CDR1 and CDR2 are MNHEY and SVGEGT. CDR3 amino acids: CASSRTGGISGANVLTF. CDR3 sequence (DNA): TGTGCCAGCAGTCGGACAGGGGGGATCTCTGGGGCCAACGTCCTGACTTTC.

This clonotype has a count of ten or more. This sequence joins TRBV5-1 and TRBJ2-1; D possibly corresponds to TRBD2 (7 bases). Germline lookup yields CDR1 SGHRS and CDR2 YFSETQ. V lost 2 bases to trimming and J lost 7 bases, with 13 bases between them. The CDR3 extends over 14 amino acids. The CDR3 reads CASSLRGALNEQFF. In DNA form, the CDR3 reads TGCGCCAGCAGCTTACGGGGGGCTCTGAATGAGCAGTTCTTC.

This clonotype was found a few times. This chain joins TRBV20-1 and TRBJ1-1; 7 bases match TRBD1. The CDR3 is 12 amino acids. Germline CDR1 reads DFQATT; CDR2 reads SNEGSKA (reference sequence). Trimming at V came to 5 bases and at J to 5 bases, leaving 5 bases not matched to a gene. This CDR3 is CSAAQGETEAFF. As DNA, the CDR3 is TGCAGTGCTGCCCAGGGGGAAACTGAAGCTTTCTTT.

This clonotype came up many times. The rearrangement uses TRBV14 and TRBJ2-1; D call uncertain. Germline-derived CDR1 and CDR2 are SGHDN and FVKESK. Trimming cost V 0 bases and J 4 bases, with 7 bases left between them. The CDR3 is made up of 14 amino acids. The CDR3 nucleotides are TGTGCCAGCAGCCAAGATTCACTTTACAATGAGCAGTTCTTC. Protein sequence: CASSQDSLYNEQFF.